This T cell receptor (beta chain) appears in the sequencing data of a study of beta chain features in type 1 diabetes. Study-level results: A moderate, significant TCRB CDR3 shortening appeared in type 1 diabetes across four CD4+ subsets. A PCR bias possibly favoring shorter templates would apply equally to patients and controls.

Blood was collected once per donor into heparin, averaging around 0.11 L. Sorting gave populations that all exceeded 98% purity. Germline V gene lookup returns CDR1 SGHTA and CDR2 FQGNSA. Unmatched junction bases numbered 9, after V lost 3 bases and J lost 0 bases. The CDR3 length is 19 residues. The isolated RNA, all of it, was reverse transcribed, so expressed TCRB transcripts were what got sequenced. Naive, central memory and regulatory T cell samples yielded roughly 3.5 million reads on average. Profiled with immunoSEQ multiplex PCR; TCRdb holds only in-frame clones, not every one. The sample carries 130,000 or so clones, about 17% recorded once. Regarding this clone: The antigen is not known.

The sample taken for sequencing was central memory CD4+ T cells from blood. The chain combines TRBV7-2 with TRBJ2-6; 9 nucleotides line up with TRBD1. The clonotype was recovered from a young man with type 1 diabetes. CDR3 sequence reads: CASSLPGQGSDSGANVLTF. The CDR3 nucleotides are TGTGCCAGCAGCTTGCCGGGACAGGGCTCAGACTCTGGGGCCAACGTCCTGACTTTC.